The 17 T cell receptor beta chains in this list originate from one sample, sequenced in a study of blood T cell repertoires in COVID-19. Using immunoSEQ multiplex PCR, the repertoire was profiled, and TCRdb retains in-frame clones only, with some absent. The sample records under 100,000 clones, just under 80% being singletons. The sample was peripheral blood. The receptors shown here come from a man in his sixties with COVID-19, enrolled during active disease.

This clone was found once. This chain uses TRBV19 with TRBJ1-1; 7 bases align to TRBD1. There are 18 residues in the CDR3. Germline V gene lookup returns CDR1 LNHDA and CDR2 SQIVND (reference sequence). The J segment lost 1 base and the V segment lost 6 bases, leaving 17 bases of the junction unmatched. The CDR3 nucleotides are TGTGCCAGTAGGAACAGGGGAGTTTTTGGTCGAGGGAACACTGAAGCTTTCTTT. Its protein is CASRNRGVFGRGNTEAFF.

CDR3 DNA sequence: TGCAGCGTTGAACACAGGGACTATGGCTACACCTTC. Its protein product is CSVEHRDYGYTF. V usage is TRBV29-1 and J usage is TRBJ1-2; weak D call: TRBD1 (6 bases). Trimming removed 2 bases at V and 3 bases at J, with 7 bases between. CDR1 and CDR2 from the germline V gene are SQVTM and ANQGSEA. This CDR3 is built from 12 residues.

This rearrangement joins TRBV28 to TRBJ2-2; D is perhaps TRBD1 (6 bases). CDR1 MDHEN and CDR2 SYDVKM come from the germline V gene. V dropped 8 bases and J dropped 1 base, with 11 bases sitting between them. The CDR3 is made up of 14 amino acids. As DNA, the CDR3 is TGTGCCAGCGGGGAGACAGGGAACACCGGGGAGCTGTTTTTT. Protein: CASGETGNTGELFF.

This chain connects TRBV11-3 to TRBJ2-2; 11 nucleotides match TRBD1. Trimming at V came to 0 bases and at J to 7 bases, leaving 13 bases not matched to a gene. The CDR3 totals 19 residues. Germline V CDR1 and CDR2: SGHNT, YENEEA. The CDR3 here is CASSLDGTRTGGMDGELFF. CDR3 in DNA: TGTGCCAGCAGCTTAGATGGGACCCGGACAGGGGGCATGGACGGGGAGCTGTTTTTT.

Here the CDR3 reads CASSPDRGNQPQHF. CDR3 coding DNA: TGTGCCAGCAGTCCGGACAGGGGGAATCAGCCCCAGCATTTT. The chain is built from TRBV6-5 and TRBJ1-5; TRBD1 matches at 10 bases. This CDR3 comprises 14 residues. J gave up 4 bases and V 5 bases, and 2 bases lay outside the gene matches. Germline V gene lookup returns CDR1 MNHEY and CDR2 SVGAGI.

The CDR3 region has the DNA TGCAGTGCTAGTGGGGACAGGGGCGGAACTGAAGCTTTCTTT. It is translated as CSASGDRGGTEAFF. The chain links TRBV20-1 to TRBJ1-1; TRBD1 matches 10 bases. Germline V gene sequence: CDR1 DFQATT, CDR2 SNEGSKA (reference sequence). CDR3 size: 14 residues. The trim removed 3 bases at V and 5 bases at J, leaving 6 bases unmatched.

The rearrangement joins TRBV11-3 to TRBJ2-3; possibly TRBD1 for D (5 bases). CDR1 is SGHNT and CDR2 is YENEEA in the germline V gene. CDR3 length: 14 amino acids. V was cut by 0 bases and J by 2 bases, with 6 bases left in between. The CDR3 spells CASSLEDNTDTQYF. The CDR3 coding sequence is TGTGCCAGCAGCTTAGAGGACAACACAGATACGCAGTATTTT.

The chain couples TRBV5-1 to TRBJ2-3, with TRBD1 matching 9 bases. The germline V gene encodes CDR1 SGHRS and CDR2 YFSETQ. This CDR3 is built from 14 residues. J gave up 9 bases and V 0 bases, and 5 bases lay outside the gene matches. The DNA for the CDR3 is TGCGCCAGCAGCTTGGCCCCCGGACAGGGGACGCAGTATTTT. It is translated as CASSLAPGQGTQYF.

The chain joins TRBV9 to TRBJ2-1, with D possibly matching TRBD2 (6 bases). The germline V and J ends were trimmed by 0 bases and 5 bases, with 24 bases remaining between them. Germline V gene lookup returns CDR1 SGDLS and CDR2 YYNGEE. CDR3 size: 19 residues. The DNA of the CDR3 is TGTGCCAGCAGCGTAGAAGGTGCCTTCCGGGGCGGGAAGGACAATGAGCAGTTCTTC. Protein product: CASSVEGAFRGGKDNEQFF.

This clone was detected a few times. This sequence joins TRBV5-1 and TRBJ1-3, with 7 positions matching TRBD1. The germline V gene has CDR1 SGHRS and CDR2 YFSETQ. The V segment lost 4 bases and the J segment 0 bases; nucleotides outside the gene matches: 10. This CDR3 spans 17 amino acids. In nucleotides, the CDR3 is TGCGCCAGCAGCCTACAGGGGTGGGGAAACTCTGGAAACACCATATATTTT. As protein: CASSLQGWGNSGNTIYF.

V gene TRBV3-1 (or the pseudogene TRBV3-2) combines with J gene TRBJ1-2; perhaps TRBD1 as D (6 bases). The CDR3 runs 16 residues. Deletions cut 2 bases from V and 0 bases from J, with 13 bases between. Germline V gives CDR1 LGHDT, CDR2 YNNKEL (reference sequence). CDR3: CASSQPGTPTNYGYTF. The CDR3 DNA follows: TGTGCCAGCAGCCAACCCGGGACACCTACTAACTATGGCTACACCTTC.

This clone was counted at least ten times. The rearrangement links TRBV7-2 to TRBJ1-1, with a weak D call TRBD1 (5 bases). Trimming removed 8 bases from V and 4 bases from J, with 11 bases in between. CDR1 is SGHTA, CDR2 FQGNSA, per germline. The CDR3 is 12 residues long. For the CDR3, the DNA is TGTGCCAGCGGCGGGGGTGGCACTGAAGCTTTCTTT. Encoded protein: CASGGGGTEAFF.

This sequence joins TRBV11-2 and TRBJ1-6; TRBD1 might be the D (5 bases). Trimming left V 1 base short and J 10 bases short, with 14 bases between. Germline CDR1 reads SGHAT; CDR2 reads FQNNGV. The CDR3 is made up of 15 amino acids. This CDR3 is CASSLVRGGYSPLHF. The CDR3 region has the DNA TGTGCCAGCAGCTTAGTTCGCGGGGGTTACTCACCCCTCCACTTT.

The rearrangement links TRBV27 to TRBJ2-5, with D tentatively TRBD2 (6 bases). Looked up from germline, CDR1 is MNHEY and CDR2 is SMNVEV (reference sequence). Trimming cost V 5 bases and J 2 bases, with 15 bases left between them. This CDR3 contains 15 residues. CDR3 nucleotide sequence: TGTGCCAGCAGTACGGGACTCCTAGCACAAGAGACCCAGTACTTC. Encoded protein: CASSTGLLAQETQYF.

The J gene is TRBJ2-7, the V gene TRBV11-2, with TRBD1 matching over 10 bases. Germline V lookup: CDR1 SGHAT, CDR2 FQNNGV. V shed 7 bases and J 4 bases; nucleotides not matched to a gene: 13. This CDR3 has 16 amino acids. CDR3 protein: CASNPQTGTGAYEQYF. In DNA, the CDR3 is TGTGCCAGCAACCCTCAAACCGGGACAGGGGCTTACGAGCAGTACTTC.

The chain links TRBV6-5 to TRBJ2-3, with a weak D call TRBD2 (6 bases). Trimming took 6 bases from V and 3 from J, leaving 13 bases between them. The germline gives CDR1 MNHEY, CDR2 SVGAGI. The CDR3 is 14 amino acids. The CDR3 spells CASSRSGGTDTQYF. In DNA, the CDR3 is TGTGCCAGCAGCCGAAGCGGAGGGACAGATACGCAGTATTTT.

The rearrangement links TRBV6-1 to TRBJ1-2; TRBD1 matches 7 bases. Per germline, CDR1 MNHNS and CDR2 SASEGT. V dropped 2 bases and J dropped 5; count of bases not matched to a gene: 2. The CDR3 contains 13 residues. CDR3 DNA: TGTGCCAGCAGTGAACCAGGGGGTTATGGCTACACCTTC. Translated, it gives CASSEPGGYGYTF.